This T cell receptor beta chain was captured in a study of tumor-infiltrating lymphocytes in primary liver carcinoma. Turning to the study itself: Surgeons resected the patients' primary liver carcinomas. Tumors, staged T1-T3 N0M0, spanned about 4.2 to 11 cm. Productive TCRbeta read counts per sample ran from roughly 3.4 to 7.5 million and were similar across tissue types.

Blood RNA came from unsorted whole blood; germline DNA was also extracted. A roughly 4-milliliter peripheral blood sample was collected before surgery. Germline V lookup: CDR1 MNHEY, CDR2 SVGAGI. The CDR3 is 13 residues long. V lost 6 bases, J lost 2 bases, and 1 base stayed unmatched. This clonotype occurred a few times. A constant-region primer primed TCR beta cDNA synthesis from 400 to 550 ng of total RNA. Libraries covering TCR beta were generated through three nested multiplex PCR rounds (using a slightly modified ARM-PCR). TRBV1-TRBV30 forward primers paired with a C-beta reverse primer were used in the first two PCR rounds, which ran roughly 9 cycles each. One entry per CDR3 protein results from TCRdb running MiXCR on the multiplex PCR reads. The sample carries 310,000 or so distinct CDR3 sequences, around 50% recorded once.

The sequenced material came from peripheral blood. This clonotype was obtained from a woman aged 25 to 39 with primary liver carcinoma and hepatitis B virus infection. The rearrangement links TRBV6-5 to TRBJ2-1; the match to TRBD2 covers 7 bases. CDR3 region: CASRTSTYNEQFF. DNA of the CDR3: TGTGCCAGCAGGACTAGCACCTACAATGAGCAGTTCTTC.